This TCR beta chain originates from a study of blood T cells in healthy people across ages (dated by TCRdb to the mid-2010s). Regarding the research as a whole: Template switching captured roughly one uniquely barcoded TCR beta cDNA molecule per two T cells in model experiments. Age-related changes in TCR beta repertoire diversity were measured in the study by deep sequencing normalized with unique cDNA molecular identifiers. The donors were divided into four age groups: young (average about 15 years), middle-aged (roughly 40), aged (approximately 64) and long-lived (roughly 82). To avoid experimental bias, donors of different ages were distributed randomly across sequencing lanes. Using the same blood draw, the study looked at two additional independent replicas of 1 million unique cDNA reads for two donors, one aged 18 to 30 and the other aged 80 or older.

Donors were 35 to 40 systemically healthy Caucasian individuals from Russia aged about 6 to 100 years. Each donor gave approximately 10 milliliters of peripheral blood, collected into EDTA-treated Vacutainer tubes. Ficoll-Paque density-gradient centrifugation was used to isolate PBMCs, with at least 6 million per sample. Trizol reagent was used to extract total RNA from the PBMCs, yielding at least 5 micrograms per sample. Naive CD45RAhigh/CD27high T cell percentages were measured by flow cytometry on a PBMC aliquot from every donor. Comments on this clonotype: Its antigen is still unknown. No qualities accompany the bases; no much larger clone lies one base away.

V was cut back by 3 bases and J by 4 bases, leaving a gap of 10 bases between them. The CDR3 spans 13 residues, from the cysteine through the phenylalanine. Of the read, only the CDR3 DNA is kept; its 39 bases are in frame from base 1. CDR1 is given as KGHSH and CDR2 as LQKENI, both from the germline V gene. The library relied on 5' RACE. The instrument was an Illumina HiSeq 2500. The second PCR ran for roughly 7 to 11 cycles and used a J-beta primer mix along with a sample-barcoded 5' primer. A template-switch 5' adaptor carrying 12 random nucleotides introduced a unique molecular identifier onto each TCR beta cDNA molecule. Each sample yielded at least 2.5 million CDR3-containing paired-end reads. All of the RNA was converted into first-strand cDNA using the Mint cDNA synthesis kit, with a TRBC-specific oligonucleotide serving as the primer. All cDNA was treated with uracil-DNA glycosylase and then went through a first 18-cycle PCR with the universal primers M1SS and BC2_uni_R. Concerning the study's data processing: Normalization of each sample was performed by random selection of 1 million high-quality reads, each carrying a distinct molecular identifier. Instead of being binned into consensus sequences, reads with shared molecular identifiers were discarded. MiTCR, run with a Q25 quality threshold and the strictest error-elimination algorithm, handled CDR3 identification, clonotype clustering and error correction. A nonparametric unseen species model with Euler transformation was used to estimate a lower bound on total TCR beta diversity. TCRdb trimmed public reads at Q25 via fastp, called clones via MiXCR and kept in-frame beta chains. Duplicate CDR3 protein sequences are folded into a single record with the most common DNA and genes. The V and J calls follow TCRdb's processing rather than the paper's. The sample contains 920,000 or so distinct CDR3 sequences, under 45% of them found a single time. In total, the top ten clones hold approximately 20% of the sample.

What the study reported, not specific to this receptor: Observed TCR beta diversity correlated strongly with the percentage of naive T cells measured by flow cytometry. Donor CMV infection status was unknown, potentially confounding age-related changes in expanded clonotypes. Estimates of total diversity from one million sequenced T cells were regarded as lower bounds and underestimates. Because profiling used bulk unsorted PBMCs, naive and antigen-experienced compartments could not be compared conclusively. The long-lived group showed more naive CD4+ T cells, fewer expanded clones and increased TCR diversity than the aged group, suggesting age selection. Observed TCR beta diversity per million T cells fell roughly linearly with age, and a significant reduction was already apparent by age about 36.

The sequence was collected from a woman between 55 and 75 years old in good health. The rearrangement joined TRBV18 to TRBJ2-7; the D gene is possibly TRBD1 or TRBD2, with 5 bases matching each. Material: blood. The CDR3 reads CASSPVREYEQYF. The nucleotides are TGTGCCAGCTCACCTGTCAGGGAGTACGAGCAGTACTTC. With the portions outside the CDR3 filled from the reference TRBV18 and TRBJ2-7 genes, the complete variable region becomes NAGVMQNPRHLVRRRGQEARLRCSPMKGHSHVYWYRQLPEEGLKFMVYLQKENIIDESGMPKERFSAEFPKEGPSILRIQQVVRGDSAAYFCASSPVREYEQYFGPGTRLTVT.